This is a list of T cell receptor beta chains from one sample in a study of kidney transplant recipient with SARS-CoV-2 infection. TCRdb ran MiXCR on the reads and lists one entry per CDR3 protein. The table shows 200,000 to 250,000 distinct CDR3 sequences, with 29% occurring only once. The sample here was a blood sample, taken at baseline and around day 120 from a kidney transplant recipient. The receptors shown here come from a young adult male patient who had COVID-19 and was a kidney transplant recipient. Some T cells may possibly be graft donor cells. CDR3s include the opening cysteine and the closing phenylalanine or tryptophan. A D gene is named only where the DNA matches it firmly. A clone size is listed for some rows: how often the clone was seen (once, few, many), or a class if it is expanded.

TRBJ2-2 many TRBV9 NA CASTEGRTNTGELFF TGTGCCAGCACCGAGGGACGAACGAACACCGGGGAGCTGTTTTTT
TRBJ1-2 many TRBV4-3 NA CASSTLVGRRKTYGYTF TGCGCCAGCAGCACACTTGTAGGACGTCGAAAGACCTATGGCTACACCTTC
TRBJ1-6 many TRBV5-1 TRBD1 CASSLQGEGSPLHF TGCGCCAGCAGCTTACAGGGGGAAGGTTCACCCCTCCACTTT
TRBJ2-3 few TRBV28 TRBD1 CASSLQGEDTQYF TGTGCCAGCAGTTTACAGGGGGAAGATACGCAGTATTTT
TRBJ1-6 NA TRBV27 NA CASCLAVNRESSLLHF TGTGCCAGCTGTTTGGCGGTTAACAGGGAGAGTTCACTCCTCCACTTT
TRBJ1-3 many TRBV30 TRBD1 CAYTGGSGNTIYF TGTGCCTACACAGGGGGCTCTGGAAACACCATATATTTT
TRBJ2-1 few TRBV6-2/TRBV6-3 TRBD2 CASSYTFRWREIYNEQFF TGTGCCAGCAGTTACACCTTTAGGTGGCGGGAGATCTACAATGAGCAGTTCTTC
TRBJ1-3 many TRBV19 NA CASSTLTGNTIYF TGTGCCAGTAGTACCCTGACCGGAAACACCATATATTTT
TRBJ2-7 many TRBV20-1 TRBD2 CSARDPQRETQYF TGCAGTGCTAGAGATCCCCAGCGGGAGACGCAGTACTTC
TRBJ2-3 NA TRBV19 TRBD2 CTSSPSGDTDTQYF TGTACCAGTAGCCCTAGCGGCGACACAGATACGCAGTATTTT
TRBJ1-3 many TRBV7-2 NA CASSTTVSGNTIYF TGTGCCAGCAGCACGACAGTGAGCGGAAACACCATATATTTT
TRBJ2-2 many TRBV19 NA CASSMGRRTNTGELFF TGTGCCAGTAGTATGGGGAGACGAACGAACACCGGGGAGCTGTTTTTT
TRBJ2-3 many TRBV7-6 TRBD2 CASSNTPSSGRFLNTQYF TGTGCCAGCAGCAATACCCCTTCTAGCGGGAGATTTTTAAATACGCAGTATTTT
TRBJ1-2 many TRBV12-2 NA CASRPVKTPRKTYGYTF TGTGCAAGTCGCCCAGTTAAGACTCCACGAAAGACCTATGGCTACACCTTC
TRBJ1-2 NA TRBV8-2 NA CGSISFDSRKTYGYTF TGTGGCAGTATCTCATTTGATAGCCGAAAGACCTATGGCTACACCTTC
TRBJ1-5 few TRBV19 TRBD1 CASSPRQGAGSNQPQHF TGTGCCAGTAGTCCCAGACAGGGGGCAGGCAGCAATCAGCCCCAGCATTTT
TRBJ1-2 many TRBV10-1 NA CASSIDQRSRKTYGYTF TGCGCCAGCAGTATCGACCAAAGATCGCGAAAGACCTATGGCTACACCTTC
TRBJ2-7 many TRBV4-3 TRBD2 CASSQYLAGDPREQYF TGCGCCAGCAGCCAATACCTAGCGGGAGATCCCCGCGAGCAGTACTTC
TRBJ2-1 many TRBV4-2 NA CASRPGPEQKGGYNEQFF TGTGCCAGCAGACCGGGGCCAGAACAAAAGGGCGGATACAATGAGCAGTTCTTC
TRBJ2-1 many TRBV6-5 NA CASAAGGSSYNEQFF TGTGCCAGCGCAGCGGGCGGAAGCTCCTACAATGAGCAGTTCTTC
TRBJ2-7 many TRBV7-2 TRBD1 CASSRDRGDYEQYF TGTGCCAGCAGCCGCGACAGGGGGGACTACGAGCAGTACTTC
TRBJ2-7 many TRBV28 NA CASSARQGGYEQYF TGTGCCAGCAGTGCCCGACAGGGAGGCTACGAGCAGTACTTC
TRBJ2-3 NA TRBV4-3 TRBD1 CASSQDPWPGGSSTDTQYF TGCGCCAGCAGCCAAGATCCGTGGCCAGGGGGCTCTAGCACAGATACGCAGTATTTT
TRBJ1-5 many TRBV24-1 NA CATSARGGNQPQHF TGTGCCACCAGTGCCCGGGGGGGCAATCAGCCCCAGCATTTT
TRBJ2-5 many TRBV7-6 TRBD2 CASSPRTSGYQETQYF TGTGCCAGCAGCCCGAGGACTAGCGGGTACCAAGAGACCCAGTACTTC
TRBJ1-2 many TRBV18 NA CASSPVLGSYGYTF TGTGCCAGCTCTCCTGTCCTGGGGAGCTATGGCTACACCTTC
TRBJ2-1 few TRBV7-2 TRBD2 CASSIVSGTSGYNEQFF TGTGCCAGCAGCATCGTGAGCGGGACTAGCGGCTACAATGAGCAGTTCTTC
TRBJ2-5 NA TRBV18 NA CASSPPSSYQETQYF TGTGCCAGCTCACCACCCTCATCGTACCAAGAGACCCAGTACTTC
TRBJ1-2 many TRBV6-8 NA CASSGTERSRKTYGYTF TGTGCCAGCAGTGGGACTGAACGCTCTAGAAAGACCTATGGCTACACCTTC
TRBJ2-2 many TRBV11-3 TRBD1 CASRDDRVKGGELFF TGTGCCAGCAGGGATGACAGGGTGAAGGGCGGGGAGCTGTTTTTT
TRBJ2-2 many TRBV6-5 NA CASTRSRTGELFF TGTGCCAGCACCCGATCGCGGACCGGGGAGCTGTTTTTT
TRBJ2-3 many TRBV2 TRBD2 CASSIRLAGATDTQYF TGTGCCAGCAGTATTCGACTAGCGGGAGCGACAGATACGCAGTATTTT
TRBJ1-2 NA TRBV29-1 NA CSVGAGKGYGYTF TGCAGCGTTGGCGCGGGGAAGGGCTATGGCTACACCTTC
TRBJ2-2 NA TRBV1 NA CTSSHQREGTGELFF TGCACCAGCAGCCACCAGCGGGAGGGCACCGGGGAGCTGTTTTTT
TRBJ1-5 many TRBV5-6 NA CASSLGGSSFNQPQHF TGTGCCAGCAGCTTGGGGGGCAGCAGCTTTAATCAGCCCCAGCATTTT
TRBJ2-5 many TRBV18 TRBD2 CASSPSSGGAYGETQYF TGTGCCAGCTCACCGAGCTCCGGGGGGGCCTATGGAGAGACCCAGTACTTC
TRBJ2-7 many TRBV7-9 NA CASSLGGRGPPYEQYF TGTGCCAGCAGCTTAGGGGGCAGGGGACCCCCCTACGAGCAGTACTTC
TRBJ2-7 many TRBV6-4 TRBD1 CASSSDRGYEQYF TGTGCCAGCAGTTCGGACAGGGGCTACGAGCAGTACTTC
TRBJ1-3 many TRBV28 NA CASSSSGALGNTIYF TGTGCCAGCAGCAGCTCCGGGGCGCTAGGAAACACCATATATTTT
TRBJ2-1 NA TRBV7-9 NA CAATWRTPYNEQFF TGTGCCGCTACCTGGAGGACTCCCTACAATGAGCAGTTCTTC
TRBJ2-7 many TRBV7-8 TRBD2 CASSLKVTSGGIRSYEQYF TGTGCCAGCAGCTTAAAAGTCACTAGCGGGGGGATTAGATCCTACGAGCAGTACTTC
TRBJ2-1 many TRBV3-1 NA CASSQDHGSYNEQFF TGTGCCAGCAGCCAAGATCATGGCTCCTACAATGAGCAGTTCTTC